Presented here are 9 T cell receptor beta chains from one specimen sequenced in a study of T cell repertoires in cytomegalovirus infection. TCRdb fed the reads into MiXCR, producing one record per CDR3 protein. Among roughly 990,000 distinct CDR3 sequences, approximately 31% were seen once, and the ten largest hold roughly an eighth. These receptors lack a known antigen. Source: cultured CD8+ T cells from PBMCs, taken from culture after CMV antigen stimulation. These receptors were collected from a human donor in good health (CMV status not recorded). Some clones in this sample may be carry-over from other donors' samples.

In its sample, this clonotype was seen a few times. CDR3 sequence: CASSFEISTDTQYF. In nucleotides, the CDR3 is TGTGCCAGCAGCTTCGAGATTAGCACAGATACGCAGTATTTT. This chain uses TRBV7-9 with TRBJ2-3; D uncertain. The CDR3 extends over 14 amino acids. The ends were cut back, 3 bases at V and 0 bases at J, with 7 bases in the middle. Germline V gives CDR1 SEHNR, CDR2 FQNEAQ (reference sequence).

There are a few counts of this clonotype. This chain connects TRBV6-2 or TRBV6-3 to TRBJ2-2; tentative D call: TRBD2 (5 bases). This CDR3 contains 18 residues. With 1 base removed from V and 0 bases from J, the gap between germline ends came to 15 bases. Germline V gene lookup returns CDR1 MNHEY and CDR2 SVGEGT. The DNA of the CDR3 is TGTGCCAGCAGTTACTGGTTGGGAGCCCCAACGAACACCGGGGAGCTGTTTTTT. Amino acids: CASSYWLGAPTNTGELFF.

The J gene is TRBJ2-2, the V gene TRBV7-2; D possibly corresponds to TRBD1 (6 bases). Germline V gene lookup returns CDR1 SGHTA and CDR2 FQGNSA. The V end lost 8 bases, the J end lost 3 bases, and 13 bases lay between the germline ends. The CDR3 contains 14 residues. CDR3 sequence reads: CASDRDTYTGELFF. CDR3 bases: TGTGCCAGCGACCGGGACACCTACACCGGGGAGCTGTTTTTT. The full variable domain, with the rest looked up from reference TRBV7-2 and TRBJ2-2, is GAGVSQSPSNKVTEKGKDVELRCDPISGHTALYWYRQSLGQGLEFLIYFQGNSAPDKSGLPSDRFSAERTGGSVSTLTIQRTQQEDSAVYLCASDRDTYTGELFFGEGSRLTVL.

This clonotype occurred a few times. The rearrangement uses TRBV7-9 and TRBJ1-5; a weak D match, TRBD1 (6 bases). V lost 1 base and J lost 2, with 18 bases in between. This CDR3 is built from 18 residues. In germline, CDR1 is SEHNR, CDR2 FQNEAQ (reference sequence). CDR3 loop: CASSLDHRATMGNQPQHF. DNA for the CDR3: TGTGCCAGCAGCTTAGACCACAGGGCAACGATGGGCAATCAGCCCCAGCATTTT. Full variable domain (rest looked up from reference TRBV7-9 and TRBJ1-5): DTGVSQNPRHKITKRGQNVTFRCDPISEHNRLYWYRQTLGQGPEFLTYFQNEAQLEKSRLLSDRFSAERPKGSFSTLEIQRTEQGDSAMYLCASSLDHRATMGNQPQHFGDGTRLSIL.

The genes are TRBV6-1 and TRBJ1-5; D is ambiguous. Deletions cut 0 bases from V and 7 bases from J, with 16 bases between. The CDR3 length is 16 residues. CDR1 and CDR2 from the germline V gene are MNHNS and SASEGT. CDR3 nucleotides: TGTGCCAGCAGTGAAGCAGCCAGATACCTTGGGCAGCCCCAGCATTTT. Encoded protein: CASSEAARYLGQPQHF.

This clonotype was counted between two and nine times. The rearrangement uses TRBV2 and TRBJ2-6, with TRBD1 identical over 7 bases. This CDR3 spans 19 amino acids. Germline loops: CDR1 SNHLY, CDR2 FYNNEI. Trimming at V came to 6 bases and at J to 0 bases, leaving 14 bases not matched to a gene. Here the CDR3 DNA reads TGTGCCAGCAGGCGCTTCTTTTACAGGGGTAGCTCTGGGGCCAACGTCCTGACTTTC. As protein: CASRRFFYRGSSGANVLTF.

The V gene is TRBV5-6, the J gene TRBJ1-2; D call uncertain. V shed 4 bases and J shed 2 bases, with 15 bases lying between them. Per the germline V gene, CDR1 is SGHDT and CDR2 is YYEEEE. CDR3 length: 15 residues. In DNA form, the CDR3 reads TGTGCCAGCAGCACCCGGGAGGGCTGGAACTATGGCTACACCTTC. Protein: CASSTREGWNYGYTF.

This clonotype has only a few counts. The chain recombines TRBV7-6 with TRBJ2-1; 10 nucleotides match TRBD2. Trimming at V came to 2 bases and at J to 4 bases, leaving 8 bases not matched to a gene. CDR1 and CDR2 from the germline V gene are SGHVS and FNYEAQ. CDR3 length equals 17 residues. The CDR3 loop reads CASSLNSGLALYNEQFF. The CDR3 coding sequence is TGTGCCAGCAGCTTAAACTCGGGACTAGCGCTTTACAATGAGCAGTTCTTC.

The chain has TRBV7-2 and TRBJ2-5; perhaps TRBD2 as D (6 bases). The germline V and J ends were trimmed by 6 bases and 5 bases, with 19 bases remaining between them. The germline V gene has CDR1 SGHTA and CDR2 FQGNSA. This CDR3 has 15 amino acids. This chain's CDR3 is CASSRPGLSLETQYF. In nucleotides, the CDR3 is TGTGCCAGCAGTCGCCCGGGACTCAGTCTGGAGACCCAGTACTTC.